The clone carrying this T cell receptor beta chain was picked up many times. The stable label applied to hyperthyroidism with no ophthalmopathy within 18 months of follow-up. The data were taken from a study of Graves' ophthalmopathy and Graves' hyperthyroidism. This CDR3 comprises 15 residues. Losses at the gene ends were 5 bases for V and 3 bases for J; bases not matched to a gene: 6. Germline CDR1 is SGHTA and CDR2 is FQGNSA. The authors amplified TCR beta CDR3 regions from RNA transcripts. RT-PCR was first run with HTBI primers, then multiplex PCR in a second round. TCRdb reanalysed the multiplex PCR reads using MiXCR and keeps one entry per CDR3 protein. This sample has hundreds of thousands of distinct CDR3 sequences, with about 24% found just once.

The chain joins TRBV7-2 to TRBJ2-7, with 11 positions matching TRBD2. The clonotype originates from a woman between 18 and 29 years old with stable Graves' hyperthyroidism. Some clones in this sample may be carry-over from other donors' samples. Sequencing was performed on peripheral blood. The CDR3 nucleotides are TGTGCCAGCAGCCAGGGACTAGCGGAATTCTACGAGCAGTACTTC. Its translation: CASSQGLAEFYEQYF.